Listed here is a single TCR beta chain. The data derive from a study of CD8 T cells in Susac syndrome. V shed 3 bases and J 0 bases; nucleotides not matched to a gene: 7. This CDR3 spans 17 amino acids. The germline CDR1 and CDR2 sequences are DFQATT and SNEGSKA (reference sequence). With random hexamers, 0.5 to 1 ug RNA was reverse transcribed. Using its own MiXCR run on the immunoSEQ multiplex PCR reads, TCRdb lists one record per CDR3 protein. The top ten hold about 0.14% of the sample, which has about 120,000 distinct CDR3 sequences, about 93% seen once. The sequenced sample was CD4+ T cells from PBMCs. This clonotype was obtained from a human donor in good health. The V and J genes are TRBV20-1 and TRBJ2-1; 11 bases line up with TRBD2. The CDR3 spells CSASPTSGGFSYNEQFF. The CDR3, as DNA: TGCAGTGCTAGCCCAACTAGCGGGGGTTTCTCCTACAATGAGCAGTTCTTC.